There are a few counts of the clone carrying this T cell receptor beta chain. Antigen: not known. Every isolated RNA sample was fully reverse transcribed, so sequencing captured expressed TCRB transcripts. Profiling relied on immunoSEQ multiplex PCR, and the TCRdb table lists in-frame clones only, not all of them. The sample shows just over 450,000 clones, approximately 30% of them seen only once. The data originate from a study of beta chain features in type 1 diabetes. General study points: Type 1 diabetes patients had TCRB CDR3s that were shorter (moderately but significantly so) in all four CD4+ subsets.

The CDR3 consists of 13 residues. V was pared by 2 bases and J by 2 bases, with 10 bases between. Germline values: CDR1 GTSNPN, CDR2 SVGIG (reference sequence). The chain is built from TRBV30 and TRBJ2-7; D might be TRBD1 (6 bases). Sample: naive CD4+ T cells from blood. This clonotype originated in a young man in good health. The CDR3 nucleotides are TGTGCCTGGAGTCTCCGGGACACCTACGAGCAGTACTTC. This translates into CAWSLRDTYEQYF.